This is a list of T cell receptor beta chains from one sample in a study of blood T cell repertoires in COVID-19. The data were produced by immunoSEQ multiplex PCR, yet TCRdb's version contains in-frame clones alone and is incomplete. The sample lists around 180,000 clones, roughly 83% occurring once. The source material was PBMCs or T cells enriched from blood (not recorded which). The source is a woman aged 25-40 years who had recovered from COVID-19. Each CDR3 is given with its conserved first and last residue. Some rows have no size entry. The others give once, few or many, or a class for an expanded clone.

V	size	J	CDR3
TRBV27	.	TRBJ2-1	CASRIGGGQTYNEQFF
TRBV19	.	TRBJ1-1	CASKEGDNRGTEAFF
TRBV19	.	TRBJ2-1	CASSISGNPYNEQFF
TRBV5-1	.	TRBJ2-7	CASSLRGELAYEQYF
TRBV7-8	.	TRBJ2-4	CASSLRRGIQYF
TRBV13	.	TRBJ2-1	CASSFLAGEVEQFF
TRBV15	.	TRBJ2-7	CATSRDVASGTTSYEQYF
TRBV11-1	.	TRBJ2-7	CASSYGTGGFEQYF
TRBV3-1/TRBV3-2	.	TRBJ2-7	CASSPLAGGPGEQYF
TRBV5-1	.	TRBJ2-3	CASSLGQEQDTQYF
TRBV5-6	.	TRBJ2-3	CASSSGSGRAQYF
TRBV5-1	.	TRBJ2-7	CASSFGSGGAYEQYF
TRBV28	.	TRBJ2-7	CASSRRWGGDEQYF
TRBV11-2	.	TRBJ2-1	CASSWTSGTEQFF
TRBV21-1	.	TRBJ2-7	CASSAPASILTSGSYEQYF
TRBV9	.	TRBJ2-2	CASSPFEANTGELFF
TRBV28	.	TRBJ1-2	CASSTPDRPSGYGYTF
TRBV11-1	once	TRBJ2-7	CASSAGLAGAAYEQYF
TRBV28	once	TRBJ1-5	CASSHRRVTKSNQPQHF
TRBV5-4	.	TRBJ2-1	CASSLSGVAYNEQFF
TRBV24-1	.	TRBJ2-5	CATSDEGQQETQYF
TRBV28	.	TRBJ1-4	CASGHEKLFF
TRBV28	.	TRBJ1-5	CASSFDSPGQPQHF
TRBV19	.	TRBJ2-3	CASRGGVTDTQYF
TRBV7-2	.	TRBJ1-5	CASSTSIGNQPQHF
TRBV2	.	TRBJ2-1	CASRGGTSGPAVSPYNEQFF
TRBV3-1/TRBV3-2	.	TRBJ1-1	CASMGQGNTEAFF
TRBV4-2	few	TRBJ1-5	CASSQELLQPQHF
TRBV24-1	few	TRBJ1-2	CATSARDSPNYGYTF
TRBV2	few	TRBJ1-1	CASSEPTGPNPEAFF
TRBV29-1	once	TRBJ2-1	CSADGGLAGGDEQFF
TRBV3-1/TRBV3-2	.	TRBJ2-2	CASRPPTSGSASGELFF
TRBV27	.	TRBJ2-5	CASGGLAGGETQYF
TRBV6-4	.	TRBJ2-7	CASSMGQGYEQYF
TRBV30	.	TRBJ2-7	CAWSSDLAGEVYEQYF